Detailed here is one T cell receptor beta chain. Germline V gene lookup returns CDR1 SEHNR and CDR2 FQNEAQ (reference sequence). Unmatched junction bases numbered 14, after V lost 8 bases and J lost 5 bases. The CDR3 has 17 amino acids. As originally analysed: Reference gene primer amplification yielded estimated nucleated cell counts. Using immunoSEQ multiplex PCR, the repertoire was profiled, and TCRdb retains in-frame clones only, with some absent. V, J and clone size were drawn from that table, and D and trimming were deduced from the DNA. The table shows 55,000 to 90,000 clones, with 75% to 95% occurring only once. This sample was taken from a study of blood T cell repertoires in COVID-19. Overall study context: The origin of the acute and convalescent COVID-19 samples was the United States, Italy and Spain. In each case, the material was cDNA or gDNA derived from T cells, B-cell-depleted T cells, or PBMCs.

The clonotype was recovered from a human donor with active COVID-19. The donor label of this sample is uncertain. Sequenced material: peripheral blood. V gene TRBV7-9 combines with J gene TRBJ2-2, with 10 bases aligning to TRBD2. The CDR3 here is CASEGDPAGGQTGELFF. CDR3 bases: TGTGCCAGCGAGGGTGATCCAGCGGGAGGGCAAACCGGGGAGCTGTTTTTT.